What follows are 30 T cell receptor beta chains derived from one specimen sequenced in a study of shared clonotypes between healthy human individuals (dated by TCRdb to 2020 to 2022). Preparation of the library involved the immunoSEQ multiplex PCR assay. TCRdb's version of the immuneACCESS table is confined to in-frame rearrangements and falls short of the full clone set. An unresolved V gene accounts for under half of the shortfall where checked; the remainder is of unknown origin. The sample contains around 510,000 clones, 90% to 97% of them found a single time. The ten largest clones take up about 0.067% of the sample. The sequencing input was naive CD4+ T cells sorted from blood. The cell subset or site label on this specimen signifies: CD45RA+ positively selected. These TCRs come from a woman aged 25 to 39 in good health.

This chain connects TRBV9 to TRBJ2-1; D is tentatively TRBD1 or TRBD2 (5 bases each). The CDR3 runs 13 residues. The V end was cut by 0 bases, the J end by 12 bases, with 13 bases between. Germline assignment: CDR1 SGDLS and CDR2 YYNGEE. This CDR3 is CASSVGGPTGQFF. The CDR3 DNA sequence: TGTGCCAGCAGCGTAGGGGGACCGACGGGGCAGTTCTTC. The variable domain in full, completed from reference TRBV9 and TRBJ2-1, reads DSGVTQTPKHLITATGQRVTLRCSPRSGDLSVYWYQQSLDQGLQFLIQYYNGEERAKGNILERFSAQQFPDLHSELNLSSLELGDSALYFCASSVGGPTGQFFGPGTRLTVL.

The chain employs TRBV18 and TRBJ2-3, with D possibly being TRBD2 (5 bases). V was cut by 2 bases and J by 1 base, with 10 bases left in between. This CDR3 is built from 15 residues. Germline values: CDR1 KGHSH, CDR2 LQKENI. CDR3 region: CASSPAAVGTDTQYF. CDR3 coding DNA: TGTGCCAGCTCACCAGCAGCGGTAGGCACAGATACGCAGTATTTT.

This rearrangement joins TRBV11-2 to TRBJ2-3; D gene unclear. The CDR3 has 15 amino acids. In germline, CDR1 is SGHAT, CDR2 FQNNGV. V shed 1 base and J shed 3 bases, with 11 bases lying between them. CDR3 sequence: CASSLGSLGTDTQYF. The CDR3 coding sequence is TGTGCCAGCAGCTTAGGATCGTTAGGGACAGATACGCAGTATTTT.

The chain's CDR3 is CASSPFSLAVGTDTQYF. The DNA of the CDR3 is TGTGCCAGCAGCCCATTTAGTCTAGCCGTAGGGACAGATACGCAGTATTTT. The J gene is TRBJ2-3, the V gene TRBV28; a possible D gene is TRBD2 (5 bases). There are 17 residues in the CDR3. Trimming took off 6 bases at V and 3 bases at J, with 22 bases between the two ends. Germline V lookup: CDR1 MDHEN, CDR2 SYDVKM.

The chain links TRBV25-1 to TRBJ1-2; no firm D call. Trimming shortened V by 0 bases and J by 3 bases, and 14 bases separated the two germline ends. This CDR3 spans 16 amino acids. Germline V gene sequence: CDR1 MGHDK, CDR2 SYGVNS. In DNA, the CDR3 is TGTGCCAGCAGTGAATACGGGTCCCCGAGGGACTATGGCTACACCTTC. It yields the protein CASSEYGSPRDYGYTF.

The CDR3 loop reads CASSVAGGVEQYF. The CDR3 DNA is TGTGCCAGCAGCGTAGCGGGAGGGGTCGAGCAGTACTTC. The chain carries TRBV9 and TRBJ2-7; TRBD2 matches 8 bases. With 0 bases clipped from V and 6 bases from J, the junction kept 2 bases outside the gene matches. Germline V gene data show CDR1 as SGDLS and CDR2 as YYNGEE. This CDR3 has 13 residues. The full variable domain, with the rest looked up from reference TRBV9 and TRBJ2-7, is DSGVTQTPKHLITATGQRVTLRCSPRSGDLSVYWYQQSLDQGLQFLIQYYNGEERAKGNILERFSAQQFPDLHSELNLSSLELGDSALYFCASSVAGGVEQYFGPGTRLTVT.

The chain carries TRBV18 and TRBJ2-1, with 14 nucleotides matching TRBD2. Looked up from germline, CDR1 is KGHSH and CDR2 is LQKENI. The CDR3 covers 16 residues. With V trimmed by 0 bases and J by 8 bases, 3 bases remained unmatched. CDR3 sequence reads: CASSPPGLAGVYEQFF. The DNA of the CDR3 is TGTGCCAGCTCACCACCGGGACTAGCGGGAGTTTATGAGCAGTTCTTC.

The chain employs TRBV27 and TRBJ1-5; 8 bases are shared with TRBD1. V was clipped by 7 bases and J by 6 bases; unmatched bases: 11. Germline CDR1 MNHEY, CDR2 SMNVEV (reference sequence). This CDR3 comprises 15 residues. DNA for the CDR3: TGTGCCAGCAACAAAGATGGGACAGGCGTTCAGCCCCAGCATTTT. Protein: CASNKDGTGVQPQHF.

The chain recombines TRBV2 with TRBJ1-2; possibly TRBD1 for D (5 bases). The CDR3 is made up of 12 amino acids. Deletions cut 6 bases from V and 4 bases from J, with 9 bases between. Germline V gives CDR1 SNHLY, CDR2 FYNNEI. The CDR3 DNA is TGTGCCAGCAGCTGGGACGGCTATGGCTACACCTTC. Translated, it gives CASSWDGYGYTF.

CDR3 protein: CAISEQPTNEKLFF. The CDR3 DNA reads TGTGCCATCAGTGAACAGCCAACTAATGAAAAACTGTTTTTT. J is TRBJ1-4 and V is TRBV10-3, with D unclear. Trimming left V 3 bases short and J 0 bases short, with 5 bases between. Germline CDR1 ENHRY, CDR2 SYGVKD. The CDR3 has 14 residues.

This rearrangement joins TRBV5-6 to TRBJ1-1, with a possible D match to TRBD1 (6 bases). Germline V gene data show CDR1 as SGHDT and CDR2 as YYEEEE. This CDR3 is built from 12 residues. Trimming took off 2 bases at V and 11 bases at J, with 13 bases between the two ends. The CDR3 DNA follows: TGTGCCAGCAGCTTAGGGGGGGTTTTTGCTTTCTTT. Translated, it gives CASSLGGVFAFF.

The rearrangement uses TRBV27 and TRBJ2-6, with TRBD2 as a possible D gene (5 bases). Germline V gene sequence: CDR1 MNHEY, CDR2 SMNVEV (reference sequence). CDR3 size: 15 residues. Trimming removed 3 bases at V and 1 base at J, with 7 bases between. CDR3 DNA: TGTGCCAGCAGTTTTTCGGGATCTGGGGCCAACGTCCTGACTTTC. It encodes CASSFSGSGANVLTF.

This chain joins TRBV30 and TRBJ2-5; D remains ambiguous. The J call may be faulty, since TRBJ2-7 better matches the DNA end. CDR3 length equals 14 residues. Germline assignment: CDR1 GTSNPN and CDR2 SVGIG (reference sequence). The CDR3 protein is CAWSGVALSYEQYF. CDR3 coding DNA: TGTGCCTGGAGTGGAGTGGCATTGTCCTACGAGCAGTACTTC.

The J gene is TRBJ2-1, the V gene TRBV11-2, with TRBD2 matching 12 bases. V lost 3 bases to trimming and J lost 8 bases; unmatched junction nucleotides: 5. This CDR3 comprises 15 residues. Looked up from germline, CDR1 is SGHAT and CDR2 is FQNNGV. The chain's CDR3 is CASSLETSGSYEQFF. The CDR3 DNA sequence: TGTGCCAGCAGCTTGGAGACTAGCGGGAGCTATGAGCAGTTCTTC.

The chain couples TRBV18 to TRBJ1-1, with 9 bases fitting TRBD1. Per the germline V gene, CDR1 is KGHSH and CDR2 is LQKENI. V lost 5 bases to trimming and J lost 7 bases; unmatched junction nucleotides: 8. The CDR3 has 14 amino acids. The CDR3 DNA is TGTGCCAGCTCAACTGCGACAGGGGGAGGTGAAGCTTTCTTT. Its translation is CASSTATGGGEAFF.

The genes are TRBV18 and TRBJ2-4; tentatively, D is TRBD1 (6 bases). Trimming removed 4 bases at V and 6 bases at J, with 10 bases between. Germline values: CDR1 KGHSH, CDR2 LQKENI. This CDR3 spans 13 amino acids. The CDR3 loop is CASSRDTGNIQYF. CDR3 DNA sequence: TGTGCCAGCTCACGGGACACCGGAAACATTCAGTACTTC.

This chain joins TRBV7-6 and TRBJ2-2, with D tentatively TRBD1 (5 bases). The germline V and J ends were trimmed by 1 base and 6 bases, with 21 bases remaining between them. The CDR3 extends over 18 amino acids. CDR1 is SGHVS and CDR2 is FNYEAQ in the germline V gene. The CDR3 DNA sequence: TGTGCCAGCAGCTTAGGTCTCCAGGGTCTAGGGATAGCCGGGGAGCTGTTTTTT. Its translation is CASSLGLQGLGIAGELFF.

The J gene is TRBJ2-1, the V gene TRBV7-9; 13 bases are a match to TRBD2. The CDR3 is 15 amino acids. After removal of 7 bases from V and 6 bases from J, the junction contained 6 bases not matched to a gene. Germline V gives CDR1 SEHNR, CDR2 FQNEAQ (reference sequence). CDR3 sequence (DNA): TGTGCCAGCACCACCCGGACTAGCGGGAGCAATGAGCAGTTCTTC. Amino acids: CASTTRTSGSNEQFF.

This chain uses TRBV2 with TRBJ2-3; D uncertain. The CDR3 sequence is 13 residues long. In germline, CDR1 is SNHLY, CDR2 FYNNEI. The V end lost 8 bases, the J end lost 3 bases, and 12 bases lay between the germline ends. CDR3 nucleotide sequence: TGTGCCAGCGCCCGACGCCTAACAGATACGCAGTATTTT. Protein: CASARRLTDTQYF.

The J gene is TRBJ1-5, the V gene TRBV28, with 7 nucleotides matching TRBD1. Unmatched junction bases numbered 13, after V lost 5 bases and J lost 6 bases. This CDR3 region has 16 residues. Germline-derived CDR1 and CDR2 are MDHEN and SYDVKM. CDR3 sequence (DNA): TGTGCCAGCAGTAAGGGTCGACAGGGCCTAGGTCAGCCCCAGCATTTT. It is translated as CASSKGRQGLGQPQHF. The whole variable domain, remainder taken from reference TRBV28 and TRBJ1-5, is DVKVTQSSRYLVKRTGEKVFLECVQDMDHENMFWYRQDPGLGLRLIYFSYDVKMKEKGDIPEGYSVSREKKERFSLILESASTNQTSMYLCASSKGRQGLGQPQHFGDGTRLSIL.

V and J are TRBV27 and TRBJ2-5; 8 bases map to TRBD2. The CDR3 length is 15 residues. The V and J ends lost 5 bases and 5 bases, in that order; junction bases with no gene match: 10. The germline CDR1 and CDR2 sequences are MNHEY and SMNVEV (reference sequence). CDR3 protein: CASSGLSGGWETQYF. For the CDR3, the DNA is TGTGCCAGCAGTGGCCTGAGCGGGGGCTGGGAGACCCAGTACTTC.

The chain employs TRBV29-1 and TRBJ1-1; D perhaps matches TRBD1 (5 bases). The ends were cut back, 4 bases at V and 6 bases at J, with 12 bases in the middle. The CDR3 length is 12 residues. Germline CDR1 SQVTM, CDR2 ANQGSEA. CDR3 nucleotides: TGCAGCGTTGCTCCAGGGTCGGCTGAAGCTTTCTTT. Its translation is CSVAPGSAEAFF.

The chain recombines TRBV7-8 with TRBJ1-1; 7 bases match TRBD1. This CDR3 comprises 13 residues. V shed 3 bases and J 3 bases; nucleotides not matched to a gene: 1. Germline V lookup: CDR1 SGHVS, CDR2 FQNEAQ. In DNA form, the CDR3 reads TGTGCCAGCAGCTTTACAGGGGACACTGAAGCTTTCTTT. Protein: CASSFTGDTEAFF.

The chain recombines TRBV5-1 with TRBJ1-4, with TRBD1 matching 7 bases. V shed 4 bases, J shed 8 bases, and the junction held 14 bases outside the gene matches. This CDR3 is built from 16 residues. Germline V gene data show CDR1 as SGHRS and CDR2 as YFSETQ. CDR3 coding DNA: TGCGCCAGCAGCGAAACTTTGGGACAGTCAGGGGAAAAACTGTTTTTT. Residues: CASSETLGQSGEKLFF.

The chain recombines TRBV25-1 with TRBJ1-2, with a weak D call TRBD1 (6 bases). Germline V gene sequence: CDR1 MGHDK, CDR2 SYGVNS. This CDR3 spans 15 amino acids. V was shortened by 3 bases and J by 6 bases, with 17 bases between the two germline ends. DNA of the CDR3: TGTGCCAGCAGTGATTGGACAGCCACTCTGGATGGCTACACCTTC. As protein: CASSDWTATLDGYTF.

The chain links TRBV4-1 to TRBJ2-7, with a tentative D call TRBD2 (6 bases). CDR3 length: 16 amino acids. Germline CDR1 reads MGHRA; CDR2 reads YSYEKL. Trimming took off 4 bases at V and 6 bases at J, with 22 bases between the two ends. The CDR3 DNA reads as TGCGCCAGCAGCCCCCTGGCGACCGGGAGCGGGTCCGAGCAGTACTTC. The encoded protein is CASSPLATGSGSEQYF.

This clone was seen once. This chain connects TRBV5-1 to TRBJ2-1, with 8 bases lining up with TRBD2. The CDR3 totals 17 residues. Germline CDR1 reads SGHRS; CDR2 reads YFSETQ. The junction had 5 bases not matched to a gene; V was cut back by 0 bases and J by 0 bases. Here the CDR3 DNA reads TGCGCCAGCAGCTTGGGTCTAGCGGGCCGCTCCTACAATGAGCAGTTCTTC. Protein sequence: CASSLGLAGRSYNEQFF.

This chain connects TRBV6-5 to TRBJ2-1; D is ambiguous. CDR1 and CDR2 from the germline V gene are MNHEY and SVGAGI. Trimming left V 4 bases short and J 7 bases short, with 8 bases between. CDR3 length: 12 amino acids. Written as DNA, the CDR3 is TGTGCCAGCAGTTCCAAACATAATGAGCAGTTCTTC. Translation gives CASSSKHNEQFF.

The chain uses TRBV5-5 and TRBJ2-1; D is tentatively TRBD1 or TRBD2 (5 bases each). This CDR3 has 16 amino acids. Germline V CDR1 and CDR2: SGHKS, YYEKEE (reference sequence). The germline V and J ends were trimmed by 5 bases and 6 bases, with 21 bases remaining between them. The CDR3 sequence is CASSGNRGFEFNEQFF. The DNA for the CDR3 is TGTGCCAGCAGTGGAAATCGGGGCTTCGAATTCAATGAGCAGTTCTTC. Based on the CDR3 plus reference TRBV5-5 and TRBJ2-1, the full variable domain is DAGVTQSPTHLIKTRGQQVTLRCSPISGHKSVSWYQQVLGQGPQFIFQYYEKEERGRGNFPDRFSARQFPNYSSELNVNALLLGDSALYLCASSGNRGFEFNEQFFGPGTRLTVL.

This chain joins TRBV6-5 and TRBJ2-7; 9 bases line up with TRBD1. This CDR3 spans 15 amino acids. In germline, CDR1 is MNHEY, CDR2 SVGAGI. Germline trimming cut 5 bases from V and 5 bases from J; bases unmatched to any gene: 10. DNA of the CDR3: TGTGCCAGCAGTGGGCCGGGACAGGGTATTAACGAGCAGTACTTC. This codes for CASSGPGQGINEQYF.